These 9 T cell receptor beta chains originate from one sample sequenced in a study of cytomegalovirus exposure and HLA in healthy donors. The primer mix had 60 Vbeta and 13 Jbeta primers. Generated by immunoSEQ multiplex PCR, the TCRdb table keeps only in-frame clones and is missing some. Here the sample spans 150,000 to 200,000 clones, about four fifths being singletons. Sequencing was done on a sample of PBMCs. These receptors were taken from a girl between 5 and 17 years old in good health and CMV-seropositive.

The V call is TRBV9, the J call TRBJ2-2, with 7 bases lining up with TRBD2. The CDR3 length is 17 residues. From germline, CDR1 is SGDLS and CDR2 YYNGEE. V gave up 3 bases and J gave up 6 bases; unmatched junction bases: 14. The CDR3 sequence is CASSEGSGRLWAGELFF. CDR3 coding DNA: TGTGCCAGCAGCGAGGGGTCCGGGAGGTTATGGGCCGGGGAGCTGTTTTTT.

The chain combines TRBV9 with TRBJ1-2, with 9 nucleotides matching TRBD1. With 3 bases clipped from V and 3 bases from J, the junction kept 6 bases outside the gene matches. Germline V gene sequence: CDR1 SGDLS, CDR2 YYNGEE. CDR3 length equals 15 residues. The CDR3 nucleotides read TGTGCCAGCAGCGAGGGGACAGGGCAAGACTATGGCTACACCTTC. Encoded protein: CASSEGTGQDYGYTF.

The chain joins TRBV5-1 to TRBJ2-7; D possibly corresponds to TRBD1 (6 bases). The germline V gene has CDR1 SGHRS and CDR2 YFSETQ. The length of the CDR3 is 15 residues. Trimming removed 4 bases at V and 0 bases at J, with 14 bases between. CDR3 sequence reads: CASSPAWDNSYEQYF. Here the CDR3 DNA reads TGCGCCAGCAGCCCGGCCTGGGACAACTCCTACGAGCAGTACTTC.

V gene TRBV6-5 combines with J gene TRBJ1-5; a weak D match, TRBD1 (5 bases). Trimming shortened V by 2 bases and J by 5 bases, and 10 bases separated the two germline ends. Germline CDR1 MNHEY, CDR2 SVGAGI. This CDR3 has 14 amino acids. The DNA for the CDR3 is TGTGCCAGCAGTTACGGGCAGGGATATCAGCCCCAGCATTTT. Amino acid sequence: CASSYGQGYQPQHF.

The rearrangement joins TRBV19 to TRBJ1-6; D remains unclear. With 1 base removed from V and 6 bases from J, the gap between germline ends came to 10 bases. CDR1 and CDR2 (germline): LNHDA, SQIVND (reference sequence). The CDR3 consists of 15 residues. The CDR3 coding sequence is TGTGCCAGTAGTATAGGTTCTCGCGGTAATTCACCCCTCCACTTT. It encodes CASSIGSRGNSPLHF. The variable domain in full, with the rest retrieved from reference TRBV19 and TRBJ1-6, is DGGITQSPKYLFRKEGQNVTLSCEQNLNHDAMYWYRQDPGQGLRLIYYSQIVNDFQKGDIAEGYSVSREKKESFPLTVTSAQKNPTAFYLCASSIGSRGNSPLHFGNGTRLTVT.

Here the CDR3 DNA reads TGTGCCAGCAGCTTAGATGGCCTTTTCTACGAGCAGTACTTC. Its translation: CASSLDGLFYEQYF. The chain couples TRBV7-2 to TRBJ2-7; D is ambiguous. With 1 base removed from V and 3 bases from J, the gap between germline ends came to 10 bases. CDR1 and CDR2 from the germline V gene are SGHTA and FQGNSA. The CDR3 runs 14 residues.

The rearrangement uses TRBV5-1 and TRBJ2-2, with a tentative D call TRBD2 (6 bases). CDR1 is SGHRS and CDR2 is YFSETQ in the germline V gene. V dropped 4 bases and J dropped 5 bases, with 12 bases sitting between them. The CDR3 is made up of 14 amino acids. CDR3 sequence reads: CASSGVGGTGELFF. The CDR3, as DNA: TGCGCCAGCAGCGGGGTGGGGGGAACCGGGGAGCTGTTTTTT. The full variable domain, with the rest looked up from reference TRBV5-1 and TRBJ2-2, is KAGVTQTPRYLIKTRGQQVTLSCSPISGHRSVSWYQQTPGQGLQFLFEYFSETQRNKGNFPGRFSGRQFSNSRSEMNVSTLELGDSALYLCASSGVGGTGELFFGEGSRLTVL.

The chain is built from TRBV7-2 and TRBJ1-6, with TRBD1 as a possible D gene (5 bases). Looked up from germline, CDR1 is SGHTA and CDR2 is FQGNSA. V was pared by 1 base and J by 6 bases, with 10 bases between. CDR3 length: 15 amino acids. CDR3 sequence reads: CASSLEGFGNSPLHF. CDR3 sequence (DNA): TGTGCCAGCAGCTTAGAGGGGTTCGGTAATTCACCCCTCCACTTT.

The J gene is TRBJ2-4, the V gene TRBV4-1, with 9 positions matching TRBD2. CDR1 and CDR2 (germline): MGHRA, YSYEKL. The CDR3 totals 16 residues. V gave up 4 bases and J gave up 5 bases; unmatched junction bases: 9. CDR3 in DNA: TGCGCCAGCAGCCTGTATAGCGGGGGCCGGCAAAACATTCAGTACTTC. Translated: CASSLYSGGRQNIQYF.